Listed below are T cell receptor beta chains from one sample, sequenced in a study of T cell repertoires in cytomegalovirus infection. Using its own MiXCR run on the reads, TCRdb lists one record per CDR3 protein. The repertoire has around 500,000 distinct CDR3 sequences, more than 40% of them found once; the top ten carry 43%. Their target antigens are unknown. The material was cultured PBMCs, obtained from culture after CMV antigen stimulation. The receptors were sampled from a human donor in good health (CMV status not recorded). Some clones in this sample may be carry-over from other donors' samples. Both conserved end residues are part of each CDR3. Fields, in order: J gene, CDR3 length, V gene, CDR3 protein.

TRBJ2-7 | 13 | TRBV19 | CASSPGLSYEQYF
TRBJ2-1 | 13 | TRBV7-2 | CASNSPFDNEQFF
TRBJ2-5 | 12 | TRBV29-1 | CGIGTSPETQYF
TRBJ2-2 | 15 | TRBV7-8 | CASTQRASGTGELFF
TRBJ1-6 | 12 | TRBV6-1 | CASSDIGSPLHF
TRBJ2-1 | 11 | TRBV6-6 | CASSASGVLFF
TRBJ1-2 | 14 | TRBV12-3/TRBV12-4 | CASSLRKGPYGYTF
TRBJ2-7 | 13 | TRBV6-1 | CASSNREFGEQYF
TRBJ1-4 | 10 | TRBV2 | CASRAEKLFF
TRBJ1-2 | 13 | TRBV19 | CASSDRVGYGYTF
TRBJ1-2 | 14 | TRBV19 | CASRKGTANYGYTF
TRBJ2-1 | 15 | TRBV7-8 | CASSLVESSYNEQFF
TRBJ1-6 | 13 | TRBV3-1 | CASAPGAWSPLHF
TRBJ1-1 | 14 | TRBV30 | CAWSVDRVNTEAFF
TRBJ1-1 | 14 | TRBV20-1 | CSAHRQGAVYEAFF
TRBJ2-1 | 15 | TRBV5-3 | CASSRGQNSYNEQFF
TRBJ2-1 | 15 | TRBV7-8 | CASSGDLSSNNEQFF
TRBJ1-1 | 13 | TRBV20-1 | CSARDLGNTEAFF